These 25 T cell receptor beta chains share one sample of origin, sequenced in a study of T cell clonotyping in hematopoietic cell transplantation. Generated by immunoSEQ multiplex PCR, the TCRdb table keeps only in-frame clones and is missing some. The sample lists 10,000 to 15,000 clones, around 90% occurring once. Sequencing was done on a sample of peripheral blood mononuclear cells. The receptors were gathered from a man younger than 40 in good health. Some clones in this sample may be carry-over from other donors' samples.

The chain has TRBV6-1 and TRBJ2-2; no definite D call. The CDR3 consists of 13 residues. CDR1 is MNHNS, CDR2 SASEGT, per germline. V shed 6 bases and J shed 6 bases, with 11 bases lying between them. The CDR3 DNA is TGTGCCAGCAGCCCCAGTCGGTCCGGGGAGCTGTTTTTT. This sequence encodes CASSPSRSGELFF.

The chain uses TRBV6-1 and TRBJ2-7, with D tentatively TRBD2 (6 bases). Germline lookup yields CDR1 MNHNS and CDR2 SASEGT. Trimming pared 8 bases from V and 6 bases from J, leaving 17 bases between. This CDR3 is 13 amino acids long. The CDR3 sequence is CASYTGLEGEQYF. The CDR3 DNA reads as TGTGCCAGCTATACGGGCTTGGAGGGCGAGCAGTACTTC.

The V and J genes are TRBV19 and TRBJ1-2; D might be TRBD1 (5 bases). The germline V and J ends were trimmed by 7 bases and 1 base, with 13 bases remaining between them. Germline-derived CDR1 and CDR2 are LNHDA and SQIVND (reference sequence). The CDR3 loop spans 14 amino acids. The CDR3 nucleotides read TGTGCCAGTAAGGTGACAGTCCATAACTATGGCTACACCTTC. This sequence encodes CASKVTVHNYGYTF.

This chain links TRBV11-2 with TRBJ2-3, with a weak D call TRBD2 (6 bases). Germline V CDR1 and CDR2: SGHAT, FQNNGV. Trimming shortened V by 5 bases and J by 2 bases, and 17 bases separated the two germline ends. CDR3 size: 16 residues. The CDR3 region has the DNA TGTGCCAGCAGCGGCCGGGACTCCGCCTACACAGATACGCAGTATTTT. Translation: CASSGRDSAYTDTQYF.

This chain uses TRBV29-1 with TRBJ2-2; 7 bases agree with TRBD1. The CDR3 is made up of 15 amino acids. In germline, CDR1 is SQVTM, CDR2 ANQGSEA. V lost 3 bases and J lost 4; bases outside the gene matches: 8. The CDR3 is CSVELAQGVTGELFF. The CDR3 nucleotides read TGCAGCGTTGAGTTGGCCCAGGGGGTCACCGGGGAGCTGTTTTTT.

V usage is TRBV6-1 and J usage is TRBJ2-2, with TRBD1 matching 9 bases. This CDR3 spans 15 amino acids. Germline-derived CDR1 and CDR2 are MNHNS and SASEGT. The junction had 7 bases not matched to a gene; V was cut back by 8 bases and J by 3 bases. The CDR3 spells CASLPGTGYTGELFF. As DNA, the CDR3 is TGTGCCAGCCTTCCCGGGACAGGGTACACCGGGGAGCTGTTTTTT.

The chain carries TRBV9 and TRBJ2-7, with TRBD1 matching 8 bases. There are 14 residues in the CDR3. Looked up from germline, CDR1 is SGDLS and CDR2 is YYNGEE. V dropped 7 bases and J dropped 3; count of bases not matched to a gene: 9. The CDR3 protein is CASSYGQGDYEQYF. CDR3 DNA: TGTGCCAGCTCCTACGGACAGGGAGACTACGAGCAGTACTTC.

This clone was seen only once. The chain is built from TRBV7-6 and TRBJ2-3, with 8 nucleotides matching TRBD2. Germline trimming cut 3 bases from V and 3 bases from J; bases unmatched to any gene: 8. Germline CDR1 SGHVS, CDR2 FNYEAQ. The CDR3 is 16 residues long. The CDR3 coding sequence is TGTGCCAGCAGCTTCACGGCGGGGGGCGTTACAGATACGCAGTATTTT. Translating gives CASSFTAGGVTDTQYF.

CDR3 sequence (DNA): TGTGCCAGCAGCCAGGCGAGGGGCGAGGCAGATACGCAGTATTTT. It yields the protein CASSQARGEADTQYF. The chain joins TRBV11-2 to TRBJ2-3; D assignment may be TRBD1 or TRBD2 (5 bases each). The length of the CDR3 is 15 residues. The V gene lost 5 bases and the J gene lost 4 bases, with 16 bases spanning the gap. Germline V gene sequence: CDR1 SGHAT, CDR2 FQNNGV.

The chain joins TRBV7-6 to TRBJ1-4, with 8 bases aligning to TRBD1. V lost 6 bases and J lost 10; bases outside the gene matches: 13. Per the germline V gene, CDR1 is SGHVS and CDR2 is FNYEAQ. This CDR3 is 15 amino acids long. CDR3 sequence (DNA): TGTGCCAGCAGTCTAGGACAGGGTCGTGGGGGAAAACTGTTTTTT. Its translation: CASSLGQGRGGKLFF.

The J gene is TRBJ1-1, the V gene TRBV6-5; tentatively, D is TRBD1 (5 bases). Deletions cut 6 bases from V and 4 bases from J, with 12 bases between. The length of the CDR3 is 13 residues. The germline CDR1 and CDR2 sequences are MNHEY and SVGAGI. CDR3 loop: CASSRDRSTEAFF. The CDR3 DNA sequence: TGTGCCAGCAGCCGGGACCGAAGCACTGAAGCTTTCTTT.

The chain recombines TRBV19 with TRBJ2-2, with 8 positions matching TRBD2. There are 15 residues in the CDR3. Germline V CDR1 and CDR2: LNHDA, SQIVND (reference sequence). The junction had 6 bases not matched to a gene; V was cut back by 4 bases and J by 5 bases. In nucleotides, the CDR3 is TGTGCCAGTAGTACACCGGGGGGGCGGACCGGGGAGCTGTTTTTT. Translating it yields CASSTPGGRTGELFF.

The chain is built from TRBV11-3 and TRBJ1-1; D gene uncertain. Germline V gene sequence: CDR1 SGHNT, CDR2 YENEEA. CDR3 length: 16 residues. Trimming left V 1 base short and J 4 bases short, with 16 bases between. CDR3 DNA sequence: TGTGCCAGCAGCTTAGCTGGACGGCCGTTCGGCACTGAAGCTTTCTTT. This gives the protein CASSLAGRPFGTEAFF. Full variable domain (outside the CDR3, taken from reference TRBV11-3 and TRBJ1-1): EAGVVQSPRYKIIEKKQPVAFWCNPISGHNTLYWYLQNLGQGPELLIRYENEEAVDDSQLPKDRFSAERLKGVDSTLKIQPAELGDSAVYLCASSLAGRPFGTEAFFGQGTRLTVV.

The gene calls are TRBV5-6 and TRBJ1-2; D possibly corresponds to TRBD1 (6 bases). The V end was cut by 2 bases, the J end by 2 bases, with 13 bases between. The germline V gene has CDR1 SGHDT and CDR2 YYEEEE. The CDR3 length is 15 residues. The CDR3 DNA reads TGTGCCAGCAGCTTATGGTGGGGGGCGAACTATGGCTACACCTTC. This encodes CASSLWWGANYGYTF.

The rearrangement uses TRBV6-5 and TRBJ2-1; 9 bases align to TRBD2. From germline, CDR1 is MNHEY and CDR2 SVGAGI. The CDR3 sequence is 11 residues long. In DNA, the CDR3 is TGTCCCCGACTAGCGGATAATGAGCAGTTCTTC. Protein: CPRLADNEQFF.

This chain links TRBV14 with TRBJ2-1; D perhaps matches TRBD1 (6 bases). Trimming took 6 bases from V and 8 from J, leaving 14 bases between them. This CDR3 comprises 13 residues. The germline V gene encodes CDR1 SGHDN and CDR2 FVKESK. In nucleotides, the CDR3 is TGTGCCAGCAGGCCCAGGGGTAGGTATGAGCAGTTCTTC. Residues: CASRPRGRYEQFF.

The rearrangement joins TRBV4-1 to TRBJ1-2; 8 bases fit TRBD1. CDR1 MGHRA and CDR2 YSYEKL come from the germline V gene. The CDR3 runs 15 residues. V was clipped by 4 bases and J by 4 bases; unmatched bases: 8. In DNA form, the CDR3 reads TGCGCCAGCAGCCTTGGACAGGGTGCCCCCTATGGCTACACCTTC. This encodes CASSLGQGAPYGYTF.

This rearrangement joins TRBV4-2 to TRBJ1-3, with a weak D call TRBD1 (6 bases). Per germline, CDR1 LGHNA and CDR2 YNFKEQ. V shed 0 bases and J shed 0 bases, with 9 bases lying between them. The CDR3 length is 16 residues. In DNA form, the CDR3 reads TGTGCCAGCAGCCAAGAAGGGGGGAACTCTGGAAACACCATATATTTT. Translation gives CASSQEGGNSGNTIYF.

The chain combines TRBV25-1 with TRBJ2-4; the D gene is possibly TRBD2 (6 bases). The CDR3 is 15 amino acids. Between the trimmed V and J ends, which lost 2 bases and 6 bases, there was a span of 14 bases. Germline CDR1 MGHDK, CDR2 SYGVNS. The CDR3 bases are TGTGCCAGCAGTGAAGGGGGTCGGAGGGGAAACATTCAGTACTTC. The encoded protein is CASSEGGRRGNIQYF.

CDR3 sequence reads: CAISATSGNNEQFF. CDR3 DNA: TGTGCCATCAGTGCCACTAGCGGGAACAATGAGCAGTTCTTC. The chain uses TRBV10-3 and TRBJ2-1; 10 bases match TRBD2. CDR3 length: 14 amino acids. In germline, CDR1 is ENHRY, CDR2 SYGVKD. V shed 4 bases and J 5 bases; nucleotides not matched to a gene: 2.

The chain joins TRBV28 to TRBJ2-7; TRBD1 is a possible D gene (5 bases). The CDR3 runs to 15 residues. The ends were cut back, 6 bases at V and 0 bases at J, with 15 bases in the middle. Germline V gene data show CDR1 as MDHEN and CDR2 as SYDVKM. The CDR3 DNA reads TGTGCCAGCAGCCTACCGACAGTAAACTCCTACGAGCAGTACTTC. It specifies CASSLPTVNSYEQYF. The full variable domain, completed using reference TRBV28 and TRBJ2-7, is DVKVTQSSRYLVKRTGEKVFLECVQDMDHENMFWYRQDPGLGLRLIYFSYDVKMKEKGDIPEGYSVSREKKERFSLILESASTNQTSMYLCASSLPTVNSYEQYFGPGTRLTVT.

This chain uses TRBV6-5 with TRBJ2-7, with D perhaps TRBD2 (6 bases). The CDR3 has 14 residues. CDR1 is MNHEY and CDR2 is SVGAGI in the germline V gene. The germline V and J ends were trimmed by 6 bases and 9 bases, with 21 bases remaining between them. The chain's CDR3 is CASRPSGGTERQYF. The DNA for the CDR3 is TGTGCCAGCAGACCCTCCGGAGGGACGGAAAGGCAGTACTTC.

V and J are TRBV6-5 and TRBJ1-3, with 7 nucleotides matching TRBD1. This CDR3 comprises 12 residues. J gave up 7 bases and V 6 bases, and 3 bases lay outside the gene matches. Germline CDR1 MNHEY, CDR2 SVGAGI. CDR3: CASRSQGNTIYF. DNA of the CDR3: TGTGCCAGCAGATCACAGGGGAACACCATATATTTT.

This rearrangement joins TRBV29-1 to TRBJ2-7; D might be TRBD2 (5 bases). CDR1 and CDR2 (germline): SQVTM, ANQGSEA. The CDR3 runs 13 residues. V lost 8 bases and J lost 5, with 19 bases in between. The CDR3 sequence is CSSRNAEVDEQYF. CDR3 nucleotide sequence: TGCAGCTCCCGAAACGCGGAGGTCGACGAGCAGTACTTC.

This clone appeared once. The chain links TRBV5-1 to TRBJ2-7, with no clear D. Looked up from germline, CDR1 is SGHRS and CDR2 is YFSETQ. The CDR3 is 14 residues long. V was cut by 0 bases and J by 2 bases, with 9 bases left in between. The CDR3 reads CASSLGLSPYEQYF. The CDR3 nucleotides are TGCGCCAGCAGCTTGGGCCTTAGTCCCTACGAGCAGTACTTC.